The 13 T cell receptor beta chains given below trace back to one sample, sequenced in a study of T-cell reconstitution after alpha-beta-depleted transplantation in children. The TCRbeta library was prepared with unique molecular identifiers. TCRdb called the PCR reads again in MiXCR, with one record for every CDR3 protein. In the table there are 200,000 to 250,000 distinct CDR3 sequences, about 8.8% of which are singletons. This material consisted of PBMCs from the stem cell graft donor, taken from the stem cell graft. These receptors came from a human donor who donated a stem cell graft to a child with SCID.

This clonotype was observed at least ten times. The chain has TRBV6-2 or TRBV6-3 and TRBJ1-5, with D hard to call. In germline, CDR1 is MNHEY, CDR2 SVGEGT. The CDR3 length is 13 residues. Trimming took 8 bases from V and 3 from J, leaving 11 bases between them. The CDR3, as DNA: TGTGCCAGCCGGGTATCGTTCAATCAGCCCCAGCATTTT. Its protein is CASRVSFNQPQHF.

In the case of this clonotype: This could be a read error, since a much larger clone is one nucleotide away. V is TRBV11-2 and J is TRBJ2-7; 8 bases fit TRBD1. CDR3 length equals 14 residues. The germline V gene encodes CDR1 SGHAT and CDR2 FQNNGV. Written as DNA, the CDR3 is TGTGCCAGCAGCTCTAACAGGGGGAAGTACGAGCAGAACTTC. Protein product: CASSSNRGKYEQNF.

The rearrangement links TRBV7-8 to TRBJ1-3; D not resolved. The V gene's germline CDR1 is SGHVS and CDR2 FQNEAQ. Trimming shortened V by 8 bases and J by 4 bases, and 12 bases separated the two germline ends. The CDR3 consists of 13 residues. The chain's CDR3 is CASGPWSGNTIYF. The CDR3 DNA reads as TGTGCCAGCGGTCCTTGGTCCGGAAACACCATATATTTT.

This clonotype was observed a single time. The chain carries TRBV5-1 and TRBJ2-7, with 10 bases that match TRBD2. The CDR3 totals 14 residues. The germline V gene encodes CDR1 SGHRS and CDR2 YFSETQ. Trimming at V came to 5 bases and at J to 3 bases, leaving 5 bases not matched to a gene. The CDR3 loop is CASRPGTSVYEQYF. The CDR3 nucleotides are TGCGCCAGCAGGCCCGGGACTAGCGTCTACGAGCAGTACTTC.

The table lists this clonotype with many counts. The gene calls are TRBV29-1 and TRBJ2-3; the D gene is possibly TRBD1 (5 bases). V lost 3 bases, J lost 0 bases, and 7 bases lay in between. Germline assignment: CDR1 SQVTM and CDR2 ANQGSEA. The CDR3 is made up of 13 amino acids. The CDR3 DNA reads as TGCAGCGTTGACCAGGGTAGCACAGATACGCAGTATTTT. It codes for CSVDQGSTDTQYF.

The sample holds many counts of this clonotype. The chain is built from TRBV5-8 and TRBJ1-6; 10 bases are a match to TRBD1. The germline CDR1 and CDR2 sequences are SGHTS and YDEGEE. The CDR3 length is 16 residues. Trimming took 4 bases from V and 1 from J; bases not matched to a gene: 2. The CDR3 bases are TGTGCCAGCAGCCCGGACAGGGGGTCCTATAATTCACCCCTCCACTTT. Translated: CASSPDRGSYNSPLHF. Using reference TRBV5-8 and TRBJ1-6 for the parts outside the CDR3, the full variable domain is EAGVTQSPTHLIKTRGQQATLRCSPISGHTSVYWYQQALGLGLQFLLWYDEGEERNRGNFPPRFSGRQFPNYSSELNVNALELEDSALYLCASSPDRGSYNSPLHFGNGTRLTVT.

This clonotype was seen repeatedly, ten times or more. The chain combines TRBV5-1 with TRBJ1-4; D perhaps matches TRBD1 (5 bases). V was cut by 1 base and J by 7 bases, with 14 bases left in between. The CDR3 consists of 15 residues. Germline V CDR1 and CDR2: SGHRS, YFSETQ. The CDR3 DNA reads as TGCGCCAGCAGCTTGCGGGGCCGGGCTAGTGAAAAACTGTTTTTT. This codes for CASSLRGRASEKLFF.

This clonotype was counted many times. This chain links TRBV7-2 with TRBJ2-1; the match to TRBD2 covers 14 bases. The CDR3 is made up of 15 amino acids. Trimming cost V 5 bases and J 6 bases; bases outside gene matches: 3. Germline CDR1 reads SGHTA; CDR2 reads FQGNSA. The CDR3 is CASSQGLAGGNEQFF. Written as DNA, the CDR3 is TGTGCCAGCAGCCAAGGACTAGCGGGGGGCAATGAGCAGTTCTTC. Full variable domain (missing parts from reference TRBV7-2 and TRBJ2-1): GAGVSQSPSNKVTEKGKDVELRCDPISGHTALYWYRQSLGQGLEFLIYFQGNSAPDKSGLPSDRFSAERTGGSVSTLTIQRTQQEDSAVYLCASSQGLAGGNEQFFGPGTRLTVL.

This clonotype was detected ten times or more. The gene calls are TRBV6-1 and TRBJ2-3; TRBD2 agrees at 13 bases. Per the germline V gene, CDR1 is MNHNS and CDR2 is SASEGT. The ends lost 2 bases at V and 2 bases at J; junction bases unmatched: 1. This CDR3 has 16 residues. CDR3 in amino acids: CASSETSGGATDTQYF. The CDR3, as DNA: TGTGCCAGCAGTGAAACTAGCGGGGGGGCCACAGATACGCAGTATTTT.

The table lists this clonotype with a few counts. The chain has TRBV5-6 and TRBJ2-3; tentatively, D is TRBD1 or TRBD2 (5 bases each). CDR3 length: 13 amino acids. Trimming stripped 0 bases from V and 7 bases from J, with 9 bases between. From germline, CDR1 is SGHDT and CDR2 YYEEEE. This chain's CDR3 is CASSLVGAHTQYF. The CDR3, as DNA: TGTGCCAGCAGCTTGGTCGGGGCACATACGCAGTATTTT.

This clonotype showed up many times. The DNA of the CDR3 is TGCGCCAGCAGCTTCAGCGGGGCCGACACTGAAGCTTTCTTT. This sequence encodes CASSFSGADTEAFF. The V gene is TRBV5-1, the J gene TRBJ1-1; a possible D gene is TRBD1 (5 bases). Between the trimmed V and J ends, which lost 2 bases and 3 bases, there was a span of 11 bases. This CDR3 region has 14 residues. In germline, CDR1 is SGHRS, CDR2 YFSETQ. The full variable domain, its missing parts supplied by reference TRBV5-1 and TRBJ1-1, is KAGVTQTPRYLIKTRGQQVTLSCSPISGHRSVSWYQQTPGQGLQFLFEYFSETQRNKGNFPGRFSGRQFSNSRSEMNVSTLELGDSALYLCASSFSGADTEAFFGQGTRLTVV.

This clonotype was seen many times. This chain joins TRBV5-6 and TRBJ2-6, with 7 bases fitting TRBD1. This CDR3 is built from 17 residues. V was pared by 2 bases and J by 9 bases, with 14 bases of the junction left unmatched. The germline V gene encodes CDR1 SGHDT and CDR2 YYEEEE. CDR3 nucleotides: TGTGCCAGCAGCTTAAACGACAGGGTGCCATTAGTCAACGTCCTGACTTTC. Translating it yields CASSLNDRVPLVNVLTF.

This clonotype was observed at least ten times. This sequence joins TRBV6-1 and TRBJ2-7; a weak D match, TRBD1 (6 bases). The CDR3 runs 13 residues. Germline CDR1 is MNHNS and CDR2 is SASEGT. V lost 6 bases to trimming and J lost 3 bases, with 12 bases between them. CDR3 loop: CASRDSWNYEQYF. CDR3 DNA: TGTGCCAGCAGGGACAGCTGGAACTACGAGCAGTACTTC.